Shown below are 18 T cell receptor beta chains from a single sample sequenced in a study of cytotoxic CD8 clonotypes in ibrutinib-treated CLL (dated by TCRdb to the early 2020s). The library relied on the immunoSEQ multiplex PCR assay. Here the immuneACCESS table is served through TCRdb, limited to in-frame sequences with V and J called. Missing clones are a known gap in these copies; in checked studies unresolved V genes cover under half, and the rest lacks a known reason. This sample lists about 84,000 clones; 85% to 90% were detected once. Under 6.5% of the sample is taken by the ten largest. The sequencing used PBMCs, collected before ibrutinib treatment. These receptors originate from a human donor with chronic lymphocytic leukemia.

This chain connects TRBV4-1 to TRBJ2-7; no firm D call. Germline CDR1 is MGHRA and CDR2 is YSYEKL. Trimming removed 0 bases from V and 8 bases from J, with 14 bases in between. The CDR3 has 14 amino acids. The DNA for the CDR3 is TGCGCCAGCAGCCAAGATCGTCTCGAAGGGAAGCAGTACTTC. It encodes CASSQDRLEGKQYF.

This clone showed up just once. The chain links TRBV2 to TRBJ2-7; D gene uncertain. CDR1 and CDR2 (germline): SNHLY, FYNNEI. V shed 3 bases and J shed 0 bases, with 12 bases lying between them. This CDR3 spans 15 amino acids. CDR3 amino acids: CASSDLQASSYEQYF. As DNA, the CDR3 is TGTGCCAGCAGTGATTTGCAGGCGAGCTCCTACGAGCAGTACTTC.

The genes are TRBV19 and TRBJ2-7; D may correspond to TRBD1 or TRBD2 (5 bases each). Trimming shortened V by 2 bases and J by 0 bases, and 8 bases separated the two germline ends. Germline loops: CDR1 LNHDA, CDR2 SQIVND (reference sequence). The CDR3 covers 14 residues. DNA for the CDR3: TGTGCCAGTAGTATAATGGGGGACTCCTACGAGCAGTACTTC. This gives the protein CASSIMGDSYEQYF.

J is TRBJ1-2 and V is TRBV11-2, with D hard to call. In germline, CDR1 is SGHAT, CDR2 FQNNGV. V lost 1 base, J lost 4 bases, and 7 bases lay in between. CDR3 length: 13 amino acids. CDR3 region: CASSLGGGYGYTF. CDR3 DNA: TGTGCCAGCAGCTTAGGCGGTGGCTATGGCTACACCTTC. Looking up the rest from reference TRBV11-2 and TRBJ1-2 gives the full variable domain: EAGVAQSPRYKIIEKRQSVAFWCNPISGHATLYWYQQILGQGPKLLIQFQNNGVVDDSQLPKDRFSAERLKGVDSTLKIQPAKLEDSAVYLCASSLGGGYGYTFGSGTRLTVV.

This chain links TRBV7-3 with TRBJ1-2; D unclear. Germline V CDR1 and CDR2: SGHTA, FQGTGA. V was trimmed by 2 bases and J by 1 base, leaving 17 bases between them. The CDR3 sequence is 17 residues long. CDR3 region: CASSLVGARSLNYGYTF. In DNA, the CDR3 is TGTGCCAGCAGCTTAGTCGGAGCGAGGTCACTTAACTATGGCTACACCTTC.

This chain uses TRBV5-1 with TRBJ2-3, with D tentatively TRBD1 (6 bases). CDR3 length equals 14 residues. The germline V and J ends were trimmed by 4 bases and 4 bases, with 13 bases remaining between them. Per germline, CDR1 SGHRS and CDR2 YFSETQ. CDR3 nucleotide sequence: TGCGCCAGCAGCCTTACAGGGAATCCAGATACGCAGTATTTT. Amino acid sequence: CASSLTGNPDTQYF.

This chain uses TRBV10-1 with TRBJ2-7, with D unclear. The CDR3 contains 13 residues. Germline CDR1 WNHNN, CDR2 SYGVQD (reference sequence). Trimming removed 4 bases from V and 0 bases from J, with 7 bases in between. The CDR3 DNA reads TGCGCCAGCAGTGGGTACCACTCCTACGAGCAGTACTTC. It is translated as CASSGYHSYEQYF.

The V and J genes are TRBV27 and TRBJ1-1; D might be TRBD1 (5 bases). Per germline, CDR1 MNHEY and CDR2 SMNVEV (reference sequence). CDR3 length: 16 amino acids. V was shortened by 5 bases and J by 5 bases, with 21 bases between the two germline ends. CDR3 residues: CASSPPTGRGTTEAFF. The CDR3 nucleotides are TGTGCCAGCAGTCCCCCTACAGGTCGGGGAACTACTGAAGCTTTCTTT.

The chain has TRBV28 and TRBJ2-1; possibly TRBD1 for D (5 bases). The CDR3 has 14 residues. Germline assignment: CDR1 MDHEN and CDR2 SYDVKM. V dropped 5 bases and J dropped 15 bases, with 23 bases sitting between them. The CDR3 loop is CASSLLLKVRDLFF. The CDR3 bases are TGTGCCAGCAGTCTCCTACTAAAGGTCAGGGATCTGTTCTTC.

The V gene is TRBV5-1, the J gene TRBJ1-1; maybe TRBD1 (5 bases). Trimming took 0 bases from V and 1 from J, leaving 10 bases between them. The CDR3 is made up of 15 amino acids. Looked up from germline, CDR1 is SGHRS and CDR2 is YFSETQ. CDR3 amino acids: CASSLVGTENTEAFF. CDR3 bases: TGCGCCAGCAGCTTGGTTGGGACGGAGAACACTGAAGCTTTCTTT.

V and J are TRBV27 and TRBJ1-2, with D possibly matching TRBD1 (5 bases). Trimming left V 8 bases short and J 3 bases short, with 19 bases between. Germline loops: CDR1 MNHEY, CDR2 SMNVEV (reference sequence). The CDR3 covers 15 residues. The CDR3 DNA is TGTGCCAGCTCCTCAAGTGGGGCGGAGTACTATGGCTACACCTTC. It translates to CASSSSGAEYYGYTF.

This clone is a singleton in its sample. The chain joins TRBV5-1 to TRBJ2-7; 10 nucleotides agree with TRBD2. The CDR3 sequence is 23 residues long. Per the germline V gene, CDR1 is SGHRS and CDR2 is YFSETQ. The V segment lost 0 bases and the J segment 5 bases; nucleotides outside the gene matches: 29. Here the CDR3 DNA reads TGCGCCAGCAGCTTGGCCTTATTGGTGCCATCTCCTAGCGGGAGCCCCAGGATCCACGAGCAGTACTTC. Protein product: CASSLALLVPSPSGSPRIHEQYF.

V gene TRBV5-1 combines with J gene TRBJ1-4; no reliable D call. The V end lost 2 bases, the J end lost 8 bases, and 10 bases lay between the germline ends. Germline CDR1 SGHRS, CDR2 YFSETQ. The CDR3 has 13 residues. Here the CDR3 reads CASSFSDTEKLFF. The DNA of the CDR3 is TGCGCCAGCAGCTTCTCAGACACCGAAAAACTGTTTTTT.

In its sample, this clone is medium-sized (0.01 to 0.1%). The CDR3 spells CASSHQPMAEAFF. The CDR3 DNA reads TGTGCCAGCAGCCACCAGCCTATGGCTGAAGCTTTCTTT. This rearrangement joins TRBV13 to TRBJ1-1; no definite D call. CDR1 PRHDT and CDR2 FYEKMQ come from the germline V gene (reference sequence). V lost 5 bases and J 6 bases, leaving 13 bases between the germline ends. CDR3 length: 13 residues.

This rearrangement joins TRBV5-6 to TRBJ1-2, with a weak D call TRBD1 (6 bases). The CDR3 totals 12 residues. Germline lookup yields CDR1 SGHDT and CDR2 YYEEEE. V shed 4 bases and J shed 7 bases, with 11 bases lying between them. The CDR3 bases are TGTGCCAGCAGCCTCACAGGGTCTGGCTACACCTTC. Translating it yields CASSLTGSGYTF.

V usage is TRBV19 and J usage is TRBJ2-7; D gene ambiguous. V shed 3 bases and J shed 2 bases, with 14 bases lying between them. The germline gives CDR1 LNHDA, CDR2 SQIVND (reference sequence). This CDR3 has 15 residues. CDR3 amino acids: CASSMALGLAYEQYF. CDR3 bases: TGTGCCAGTAGTATGGCCCTCGGCCTAGCCTACGAGCAGTACTTC.

The chain carries TRBV18 and TRBJ2-7, with TRBD2 matching 12 bases. This CDR3 contains 16 residues. The V segment lost 6 bases and the J segment 2 bases; nucleotides outside the gene matches: 8. The germline gives CDR1 KGHSH, CDR2 LQKENI. This CDR3 reads CASSGTSGRRAYEQYF. The CDR3 DNA is TGTGCCAGCTCCGGAACTAGCGGGAGGCGCGCCTACGAGCAGTACTTC.

The DNA of the CDR3 is TGCGCCAGCAGCTCGGACCAGGACAGTAATCGCTACGAGCAGTACTTC. This gives the protein CASSSDQDSNRYEQYF. The rearrangement joins TRBV5-1 to TRBJ2-7, with a possible D match to TRBD1 (6 bases). Per germline, CDR1 SGHRS and CDR2 YFSETQ. The V gene lost 3 bases and the J gene lost 3 bases, with 19 bases spanning the gap. CDR3 length equals 16 residues.